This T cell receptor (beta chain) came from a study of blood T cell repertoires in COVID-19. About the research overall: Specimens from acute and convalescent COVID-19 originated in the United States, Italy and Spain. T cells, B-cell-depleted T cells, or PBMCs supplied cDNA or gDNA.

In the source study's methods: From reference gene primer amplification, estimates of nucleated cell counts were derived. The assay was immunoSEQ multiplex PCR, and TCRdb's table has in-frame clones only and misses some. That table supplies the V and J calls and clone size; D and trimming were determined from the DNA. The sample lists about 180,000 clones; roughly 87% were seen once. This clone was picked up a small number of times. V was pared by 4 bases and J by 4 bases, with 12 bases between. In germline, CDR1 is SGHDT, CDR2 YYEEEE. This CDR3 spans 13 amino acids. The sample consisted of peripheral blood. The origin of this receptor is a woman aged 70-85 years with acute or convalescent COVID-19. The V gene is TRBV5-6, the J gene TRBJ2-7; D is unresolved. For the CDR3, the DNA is TGTGCCAGCAGCCTACTGGTTGATTACGAGCAGTACTTC. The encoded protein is CASSLLVDYEQYF.